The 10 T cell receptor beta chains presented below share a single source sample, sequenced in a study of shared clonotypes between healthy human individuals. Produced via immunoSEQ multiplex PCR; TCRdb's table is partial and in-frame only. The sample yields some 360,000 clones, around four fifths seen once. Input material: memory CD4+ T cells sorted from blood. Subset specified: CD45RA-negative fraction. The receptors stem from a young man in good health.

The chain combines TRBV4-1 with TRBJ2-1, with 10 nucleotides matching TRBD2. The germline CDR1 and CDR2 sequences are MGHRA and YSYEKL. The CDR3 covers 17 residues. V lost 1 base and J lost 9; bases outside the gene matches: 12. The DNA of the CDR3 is TGCGCCAGCAGCCAAGTCCTCTCCCTAGCGGGAGATGTTGAGCAGTTCTTC. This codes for CASSQVLSLAGDVEQFF.

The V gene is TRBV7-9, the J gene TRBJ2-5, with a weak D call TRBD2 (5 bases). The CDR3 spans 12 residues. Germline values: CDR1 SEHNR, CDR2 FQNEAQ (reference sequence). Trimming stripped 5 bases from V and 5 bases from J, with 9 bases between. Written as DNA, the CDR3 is TGTGCCAGCAGCACCCCGGGGGAGACCCAGTACTTC. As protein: CASSTPGETQYF.

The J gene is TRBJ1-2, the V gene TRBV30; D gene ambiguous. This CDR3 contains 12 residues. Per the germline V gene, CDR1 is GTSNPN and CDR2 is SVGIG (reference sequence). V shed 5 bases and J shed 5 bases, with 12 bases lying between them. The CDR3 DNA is TGTGCCTGGGAAAGACAAGAATATGGCTACACCTTC. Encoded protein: CAWERQEYGYTF.

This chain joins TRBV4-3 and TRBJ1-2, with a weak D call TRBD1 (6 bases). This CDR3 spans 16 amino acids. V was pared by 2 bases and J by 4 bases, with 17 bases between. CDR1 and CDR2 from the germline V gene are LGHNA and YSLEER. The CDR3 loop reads CASSQLTGTSSYGYTF. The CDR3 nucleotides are TGCGCCAGCAGCCAACTCACAGGGACCAGTTCCTATGGCTACACCTTC.

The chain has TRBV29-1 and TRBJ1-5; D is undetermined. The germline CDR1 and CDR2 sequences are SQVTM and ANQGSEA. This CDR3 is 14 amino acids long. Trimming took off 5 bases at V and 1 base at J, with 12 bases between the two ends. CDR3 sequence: CSVQYAGSNQPQHF. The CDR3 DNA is TGCAGCGTTCAGTATGCGGGGAGCAATCAGCCCCAGCATTTT.

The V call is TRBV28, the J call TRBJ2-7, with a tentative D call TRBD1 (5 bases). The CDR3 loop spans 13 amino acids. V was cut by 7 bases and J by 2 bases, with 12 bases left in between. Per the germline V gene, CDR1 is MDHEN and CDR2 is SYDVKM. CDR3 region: CASTTGPTYEQYF. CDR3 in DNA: TGTGCCAGCACCACAGGACCAACCTACGAGCAGTACTTC.

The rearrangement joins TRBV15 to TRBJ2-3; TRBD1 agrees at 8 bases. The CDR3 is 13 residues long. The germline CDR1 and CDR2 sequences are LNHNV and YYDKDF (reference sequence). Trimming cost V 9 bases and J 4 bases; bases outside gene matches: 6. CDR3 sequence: CATLTGASDTQYF. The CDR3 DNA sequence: TGTGCCACGTTGACAGGGGCTTCAGATACGCAGTATTTT.

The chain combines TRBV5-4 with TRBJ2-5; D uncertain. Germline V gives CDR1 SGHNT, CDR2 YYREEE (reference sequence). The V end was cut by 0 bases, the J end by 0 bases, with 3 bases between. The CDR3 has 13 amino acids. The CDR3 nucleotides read TGTGCCAGCAGCTTGGTGCACCAAGAGACCCAGTACTTC. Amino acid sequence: CASSLVHQETQYF.

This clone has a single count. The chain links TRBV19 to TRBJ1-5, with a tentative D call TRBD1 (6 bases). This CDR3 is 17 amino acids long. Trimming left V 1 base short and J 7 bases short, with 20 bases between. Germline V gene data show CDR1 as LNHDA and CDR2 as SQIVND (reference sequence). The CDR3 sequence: CASSIGPGGGLRQPQHF. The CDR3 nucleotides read TGTGCCAGTAGTATAGGCCCCGGCGGGGGGCTTCGGCAGCCCCAGCATTTT.

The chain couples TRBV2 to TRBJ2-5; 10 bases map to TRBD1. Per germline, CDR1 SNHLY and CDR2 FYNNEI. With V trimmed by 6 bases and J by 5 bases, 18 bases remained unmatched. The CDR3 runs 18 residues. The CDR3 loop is CASRFEVRPTGQGETQYF. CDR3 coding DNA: TGTGCCAGCAGATTTGAGGTTAGGCCTACGGGACAGGGGGAGACCCAGTACTTC. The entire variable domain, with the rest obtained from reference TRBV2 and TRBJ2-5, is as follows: EPEVTQTPSHQVTQMGQEVILRCVPISNHLYFYWYRQILGQKVEFLVSFYNNEISEKSEIFDDQFSVERPDGSNFTLKIRSTKLEDSAMYFCASRFEVRPTGQGETQYFGPGTRLLVL.